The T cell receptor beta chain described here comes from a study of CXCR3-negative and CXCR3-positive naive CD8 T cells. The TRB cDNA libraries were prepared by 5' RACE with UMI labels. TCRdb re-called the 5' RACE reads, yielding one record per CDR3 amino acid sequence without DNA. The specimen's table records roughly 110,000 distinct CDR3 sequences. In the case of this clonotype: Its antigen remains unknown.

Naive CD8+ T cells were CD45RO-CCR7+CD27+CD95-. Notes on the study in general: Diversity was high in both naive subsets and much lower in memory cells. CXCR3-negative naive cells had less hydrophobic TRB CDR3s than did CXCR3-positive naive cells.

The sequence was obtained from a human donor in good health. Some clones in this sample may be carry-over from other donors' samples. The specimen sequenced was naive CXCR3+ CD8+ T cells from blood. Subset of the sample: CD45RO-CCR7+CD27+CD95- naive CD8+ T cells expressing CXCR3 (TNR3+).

CDR3 in amino acids: CASSTRGGEQCF. The chain uses TRBV4-1 and TRBJ2-7; there is no DNA to check the TCRdb D call of TRBD1. There are 12 residues in the CDR3. Germline CDR1 reads MGHRA; CDR2 reads YSYEKL.